The rows below give T cell receptor beta chains drawn from one sample of a study of blood T cell repertoires in COVID-19. Only in-frame clones appear in the TCRdb table, and some are missing; sequencing was by immunoSEQ multiplex PCR. This sample has tens of thousands of clones, with roughly 82% found just once. The source material was peripheral blood. The receptors come from a man aged 60-69 years with acute or convalescent COVID-19. The CDR3 runs from the conserved cysteine through the conserved F or W. The D gene is left open where the match is weak. Not every row has a clone size; where given, it reads once, few, many or a size class.

cdr3_length: 16
v_call: TRBV14
d_call: TRBD2
clone_size: once
j_call: TRBJ2-1
cdr3_nt: TGTGCCAGCAGCCAAGTGGGCGGGGGAGCATACAATGAGCAGTTCTTC
cdr3_aa: CASSQVGGGAYNEQFF

cdr3_length: 14
v_call: TRBV27
d_call: NA
clone_size: NA
j_call: TRBJ1-2
cdr3_nt: TGTGCCAGCAGCCAAGGACAGCCCTTCTATGGCTACACCTTC
cdr3_aa: CASSQGQPFYGYTF

cdr3_length: 16
v_call: TRBV5-1
d_call: TRBD1
clone_size: once
j_call: TRBJ1-4
cdr3_nt: TGCGCCAGCAGGCCTTATGGAGACAGGGTGGGTGAAAAACTGTTTTTT
cdr3_aa: CASRPYGDRVGEKLFF

cdr3_length: 13
v_call: TRBV2
d_call: NA
clone_size: NA
j_call: TRBJ1-2
cdr3_nt: TGTGCCAGCAGTGAAGGAAGGACAGTTCCCTACACCTTC
cdr3_aa: CASSEGRTVPYTF

cdr3_length: 12
v_call: TRBV14
d_call: NA
clone_size: NA
j_call: TRBJ1-2
cdr3_nt: TGTGCCAGCAGCCAAGATCGGTTAGGGGCGACCTTC
cdr3_aa: CASSQDRLGATF

cdr3_length: 15
v_call: TRBV5-1
d_call: NA
clone_size: NA
j_call: TRBJ1-1
cdr3_nt: TGCGCCAGTCTCGATACCGACAGACTGAACACTGAAGCTTTCTTT
cdr3_aa: CASLDTDRLNTEAFF

cdr3_length: 19
v_call: TRBV28
d_call: TRBD2
clone_size: NA
j_call: TRBJ2-1
cdr3_nt: TGTGCCAGCAGTTCGGGTTTGGCGGTGCGACTAGCGGGGGGGCGTGAGCAGTTCTTC
cdr3_aa: CASSSGLAVRLAGGREQFF

cdr3_length: 14
v_call: TRBV19
d_call: TRBD1
clone_size: NA
j_call: TRBJ2-7
cdr3_nt: TGTGCCAGTAGTACACAGGGGGCGCGCTACGAGCAGTACTTC
cdr3_aa: CASSTQGARYEQYF

cdr3_length: 16
v_call: TRBV7-2
d_call: TRBD2
clone_size: NA
j_call: TRBJ2-3
cdr3_nt: TGTGCCAGCAGCTTGAGAGGAGCGGGGGAGACAGATACGCAGTATTTT
cdr3_aa: CASSLRGAGETDTQYF

cdr3_length: 15
v_call: TRBV6-5
d_call: TRBD1
clone_size: once
j_call: TRBJ2-5
cdr3_nt: TGTGCCAGCAGTATGTGGGACAGCCCCCAAGAGACCCAGTACTTC
cdr3_aa: CASSMWDSPQETQYF

cdr3_length: 15
v_call: TRBV6-4
d_call: NA
clone_size: few
j_call: TRBJ2-3
cdr3_nt: TGTGCCAGCAGTACCGAACAGGGCCAGGGCGGTCCGCAGTATTTT
cdr3_aa: CASSTEQGQGGPQYF

cdr3_length: 11
v_call: TRBV20-1
d_call: NA
clone_size: NA
j_call: TRBJ1-1
cdr3_nt: TGCAGTGCTAGTGAGGCCGCTGAAGCTTTCTTT
cdr3_aa: CSASEAAEAFF

cdr3_length: 15
v_call: TRBV24-1
d_call: NA
clone_size: NA
j_call: TRBJ2-3
cdr3_nt: TGTGCCACCAAAGAAAGGGGTAGCCACACAGATACGCAGTATTTT
cdr3_aa: CATKERGSHTDTQYF

cdr3_length: 14
v_call: TRBV5-8
d_call: NA
clone_size: NA
j_call: TRBJ1-1
cdr3_nt: TGTGCCAGCAGCTTGGCCAGGGGGAACACTGAAGCTTTCTTT
cdr3_aa: CASSLARGNTEAFF

cdr3_length: 12
v_call: TRBV7-8
d_call: NA
clone_size: NA
j_call: TRBJ1-1
cdr3_nt: TGTGCCAGCAGCTTAACAGGGACTGAAGCTTTCTTT
cdr3_aa: CASSLTGTEAFF

cdr3_length: 13
v_call: TRBV27
d_call: NA
clone_size: NA
j_call: TRBJ1-5
cdr3_nt: TGTGCCAGCAGTTTAATCGGCAATCAGCCCCAGCATTTT
cdr3_aa: CASSLIGNQPQHF

cdr3_length: 15
v_call: TRBV29-1
d_call: TRBD1
clone_size: NA
j_call: TRBJ1-1
cdr3_nt: TGCAGCGCGAAAGGGGGCGAGATATGGAACACTGAAGCTTTCTTT
cdr3_aa: CSAKGGEIWNTEAFF

cdr3_length: 17
v_call: TRBV12-5
d_call: TRBD2
clone_size: NA
j_call: TRBJ2-1
cdr3_nt: TGTGCTAGTGGTCCCGGGACTAGCGGAGCCGGGAACAATGAGCAGTTCTTC
cdr3_aa: CASGPGTSGAGNNEQFF